These 20 T cell receptor beta chains were sequenced from one sample in a study of breast tumors, draining lymph nodes, adjacent tissues. One entry per CDR3 protein, called by TCRdb with MiXCR from the multiplex PCR reads. The table records 11,000 or so distinct CDR3 sequences, approximately 50% of them present only once. The specimen was breast tumor tissue. The receptors here all came from a female donor with breast cancer. Some clones in this sample may be carry-over from other donors' samples.

This clonotype appeared a few times. The chain has TRBV4-3 and TRBJ2-3, with D unresolved. The CDR3 extends over 15 amino acids. In germline, CDR1 is LGHNA, CDR2 YSLEER. Between the trimmed V and J ends, which lost 0 bases and 2 bases, there was a span of 9 bases. CDR3 region: CASSQDYLYTDTQYF. CDR3 nucleotides: TGCGCCAGCAGCCAAGATTACCTTTACACAGATACGCAGTATTTT.

The chain recombines TRBV20-1 with TRBJ1-2; 10 bases fit TRBD1. This CDR3 spans 16 amino acids. The V gene end was trimmed by 1 base and the J gene end by 2 bases; junction bases not matched to a gene: 7. Germline values: CDR1 DFQATT, CDR2 SNEGSKA (reference sequence). CDR3 loop: CSARARTGGGNYGYTF. CDR3 bases: TGCAGTGCTAGAGCCAGGACAGGGGGAGGCAACTATGGCTACACCTTC.

The gene calls are TRBV25-1 and TRBJ1-1; possible D gene TRBD1, 5 bases. The CDR3 sequence is 14 residues long. V shed 4 bases and J shed 1 base, with 10 bases lying between them. Germline V gives CDR1 MGHDK, CDR2 SYGVNS. CDR3 bases: TGTGCCAGCAGTGTTGCAGGGAAGAACACTGAAGCTTTCTTT. Translated, it gives CASSVAGKNTEAFF.

The chain has TRBV12-3 or TRBV12-4 and TRBJ2-2, with 9 bases aligning to TRBD2. The V segment lost 4 bases and the J segment 6 bases; nucleotides outside the gene matches: 9. CDR3 size: 16 residues. The CDR3 sequence: CASSSDRSGSSGELFF. The CDR3, as DNA: TGTGCCAGCAGTTCAGACCGTAGCGGGAGCTCCGGGGAGCTGTTTTTT.

V is TRBV20-1 and J is TRBJ1-3; TRBD1 agrees at 8 bases. This CDR3 is 13 amino acids long. Germline CDR1 is DFQATT and CDR2 is SNEGSKA (reference sequence). V shed 5 bases, J shed 8 bases, and the junction held 8 bases outside the gene matches. The CDR3, as DNA: TGCAGTGCTTACACTGGACAGGGATACACCATATATTTT. Protein: CSAYTGQGYTIYF.

V is TRBV5-1 and J is TRBJ2-7; possibly TRBD1 for D (5 bases). Per germline, CDR1 SGHRS and CDR2 YFSETQ. Trimming shortened V by 4 bases and J by 0 bases, and 11 bases separated the two germline ends. The CDR3 extends over 14 amino acids. The CDR3 DNA reads TGCGCCAGCAGCCCGCAGGGCGTCTCCTACGAGCAGTACTTC. Amino acids: CASSPQGVSYEQYF.

The chain has TRBV30 and TRBJ2-7, with D perhaps being TRBD1 or TRBD2 (6 bases each). The germline V gene encodes CDR1 GTSNPN and CDR2 SVGIG (reference sequence). Trimming stripped 1 base from V and 2 bases from J, with 15 bases between. The CDR3 is 15 amino acids. The CDR3 loop reads CAWSGGDKVTYEQYF. The CDR3 region has the DNA TGTGCCTGGAGTGGGGGGGACAAGGTGACCTACGAGCAGTACTTC.

The V gene is TRBV7-8, the J gene TRBJ2-7; 7 positions agree with TRBD2. Germline lookup yields CDR1 SGHVS and CDR2 FQNEAQ. The length of the CDR3 is 15 residues. Trimming took 3 bases from V and 0 from J; bases not matched to a gene: 5. CDR3 sequence (DNA): TGTGCCAGCAGCTTTGGGCTAGCGGCCTCCTACGAGCAGTACTTC. The encoded protein is CASSFGLAASYEQYF.

The V gene is TRBV4-1, the J gene TRBJ1-5, with unresolved D. CDR3 length: 15 amino acids. The V gene's germline CDR1 is MGHRA and CDR2 YSYEKL. V lost 1 base to trimming and J lost 6 bases, with 13 bases between them. The DNA for the CDR3 is TGCGCCAGCAGCCAAGGGTCGGCTGCAGCTCAGCCCCAGCATTTT. Protein product: CASSQGSAAAQPQHF.

The chain carries TRBV7-2 and TRBJ2-3; D uncertain. CDR1 and CDR2 from the germline V gene are SGHTA and FQGNSA. The CDR3 is made up of 12 amino acids. The V end was cut by 1 base, the J end by 4 bases, with 3 bases between. This CDR3 is CASSLGADTQYF. The CDR3 DNA follows: TGTGCCAGCAGCTTAGGGGCAGATACGCAGTATTTT.

This clonotype was seen at least ten times. The chain employs TRBV20-1 and TRBJ1-1, with unresolved D. This CDR3 comprises 12 residues. Germline lookup yields CDR1 DFQATT and CDR2 SNEGSKA (reference sequence). Trimming removed 4 bases at V and 1 base at J, with 7 bases between. The CDR3 DNA follows: TGCAGTGCTATGGACGGGAACACTGAAGCTTTCTTT. It encodes CSAMDGNTEAFF.

The J gene is TRBJ1-6, the V gene TRBV5-1, with no clear D. V was clipped by 0 bases and J by 5 bases, with 9 bases between them. Germline V lookup: CDR1 SGHRS, CDR2 YFSETQ. This CDR3 contains 15 residues. The CDR3 DNA is TGCGCCAGCAGCTTGGAACAGATAGATAATTCACCCCTCCACTTT. Protein sequence: CASSLEQIDNSPLHF. Drawing the rest from reference TRBV5-1 and TRBJ1-6, the complete variable domain is KAGVTQTPRYLIKTRGQQVTLSCSPISGHRSVSWYQQTPGQGLQFLFEYFSETQRNKGNFPGRFSGRQFSNSRSEMNVSTLELGDSALYLCASSLEQIDNSPLHFGNGTRLTVT.

V usage is TRBV11-2 and J usage is TRBJ1-2; TRBD1 matches 7 bases. The CDR3 extends over 13 amino acids. V lost 3 bases to trimming and J lost 5 bases; unmatched junction nucleotides: 3. Germline CDR1 SGHAT, CDR2 FQNNGV. The CDR3, as DNA: TGTGCCAGCAGCTTCAACAGGGGTTATGGCTACACCTTC. Translation: CASSFNRGYGYTF.

A remark on this clonotype: As the CDR3 is not closed by the conserved phenylalanine or tryptophan, this likely results from a read error. The chain joins TRBV9 to TRBJ2-7; D perhaps matches TRBD1 (6 bases). This CDR3 contains 13 residues. CDR1 SGDLS and CDR2 YYNGEE come from the germline V gene. V was shortened by 3 bases and J by 5 bases, with 12 bases between the two germline ends. The CDR3 reads CASSGHTGNEQYS. As DNA, the CDR3 is TGTGCCAGCAGCGGCCACACAGGGAACGAGCAGTACTCC.

The chain uses TRBV5-1 and TRBJ2-3; 9 bases are shared with TRBD2. The germline gives CDR1 SGHRS, CDR2 YFSETQ. The CDR3 has 16 residues. The V gene end was trimmed by 2 bases and the J gene end by 4 bases; junction bases not matched to a gene: 8. CDR3 sequence (DNA): TGCGCCAGCAGCTTAGGAGCGGGAGGAGAAGCAGATACGCAGTATTTT. Residues: CASSLGAGGEADTQYF.

In its sample, this clonotype was seen many times. A much larger clone differs from this one at a single base, so this may be a read error. V gene TRBV6-2 or TRBV6-3 combines with J gene TRBJ2-1; 13 bases map to TRBD2. Trimming cost V 6 bases and J 4 bases; bases outside gene matches: 12. The CDR3 is 18 residues long. CDR1 MNHEY and CDR2 SVGEGT come from the germline V gene. The CDR3 DNA reads TGTGCCAGCAGCCTACTAGCGGGGGGGCCCGACATTTACAATGAGCAGTTCTTC. Translation gives CASSLLAGGPDIYNEQFF.

This clonotype was observed a handful of times. This chain links TRBV12-3 or TRBV12-4 with TRBJ2-7, with D unresolved. The CDR3 is 11 amino acids. The ends were cut back, 6 bases at V and 5 bases at J, with 8 bases in the middle. The CDR3 here is CASSLTNEQYF. CDR3 nucleotides: TGTGCCAGCAGCCTAACAAACGAGCAGTACTTC.

V is TRBV5-4 and J is TRBJ1-4, with D unresolved. Germline values: CDR1 SGHNT, CDR2 YYREEE (reference sequence). Trimming took off 0 bases at V and 8 bases at J, with 8 bases between the two ends. The length of the CDR3 is 13 residues. This CDR3 reads CASSLDFGEKLFF. CDR3 coding DNA: TGTGCCAGCAGCTTGGATTTTGGCGAAAAACTGTTTTTT.

The CDR3 here is CASSLRGGPYEQYF. DNA for the CDR3: TGTGCCAGCAGCTTGAGGGGGGGGCCCTACGAGCAGTACTTC. This chain connects TRBV5-6 to TRBJ2-7; a weak D match, TRBD2 (7 bases). V lost 1 base and J lost 2, with 10 bases in between. The CDR3 runs 14 residues. Germline assignment: CDR1 SGHDT and CDR2 YYEEEE.

The J gene is TRBJ2-3, the V gene TRBV6-6, with TRBD2 matching 8 bases. Germline trimming cut 7 bases from V and 5 bases from J; bases unmatched to any gene: 17. The CDR3 consists of 17 residues. Germline V gives CDR1 MNHNY, CDR2 SVGAGI (reference sequence). The CDR3 DNA sequence: TGTGCCAGCAATTATCAAGGGGCTAGCGGGCCTCGAGATACGCAGTATTTT. It translates to CASNYQGASGPRDTQYF.